This T cell receptor beta chain stems from a study of shared clonotypes between healthy human individuals. V was trimmed by 3 bases and J by 3 bases, leaving 20 bases between them. From germline, CDR1 is SGHAT and CDR2 FQNNGV. The CDR3 is 18 residues long. Only CD45RO-negative cells positively selected for CCR7 counted as naive CD8 cells, so terminally differentiated effector memory CD45RA+ cells were excluded. The table lists this clone with a count of one. Its specificity is not known. The table came from immunoSEQ multiplex PCR; TCRdb's copy has only in-frame clones and leaves some out. The repertoire holds 1.5 million to 2.5 million clones, with approximately 94% as singletons. Study-wide results and limits: Tissues were not sampled, only blood, and their repertoires likely differ. Read depth was anticipated to influence clonotype sharing among donors. Estimated richness values were generally larger in naive subsets than in memory subsets.

The chain employs TRBV11-2 and TRBJ2-2; weak D call: TRBD1 (5 bases). Sequenced: naive CD8+ T cells sorted from blood. The source of this sequence is a man aged 18 to 30 in good health. The CDR3 DNA follows: TGTGCCAGCAGCTTTTGGGGCAGGAGTGTTGACCACACCGGGGAGCTGTTTTTT. Its translation: CASSFWGRSVDHTGELFF.